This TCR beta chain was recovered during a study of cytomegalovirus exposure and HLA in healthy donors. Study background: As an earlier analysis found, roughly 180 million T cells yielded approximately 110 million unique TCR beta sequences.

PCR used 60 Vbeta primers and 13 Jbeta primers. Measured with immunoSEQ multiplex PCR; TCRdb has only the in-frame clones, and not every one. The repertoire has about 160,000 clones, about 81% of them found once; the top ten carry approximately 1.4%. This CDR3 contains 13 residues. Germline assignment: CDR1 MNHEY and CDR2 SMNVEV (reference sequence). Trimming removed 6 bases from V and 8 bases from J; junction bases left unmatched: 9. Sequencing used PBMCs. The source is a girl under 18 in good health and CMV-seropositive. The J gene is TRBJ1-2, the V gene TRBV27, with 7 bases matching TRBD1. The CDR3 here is CASSLDRVRGYTF. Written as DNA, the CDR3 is TGTGCCAGCAGCCTCGACAGGGTACGAGGCTACACCTTC.